This T cell receptor (beta chain) was recovered during a study of blood T cell repertoires in COVID-19. Study at large: Donors in the United States, Italy and Spain gave samples during acute or convalescent COVID-19. T cells, B-cell-depleted T cells, or PBMCs provided the cDNA or gDNA that served as material.

In the authors' workflow: Nucleated cell counts were estimated from reference gene primer amplification. Sequencing used immunoSEQ multiplex PCR; TCRdb keeps in-frame clones, though not all of them. From that table come the V and J calls and clone size; the DNA was used to work out D and trimming. The sample holds about 220,000 clones, approximately 84% seen once. This CDR3 is built from 13 residues. The germline V gene encodes CDR1 MDHEN and CDR2 SYDVKM. Trimming pared 3 bases from V and 1 base from J, leaving 6 bases between. The gene calls are TRBV28 and TRBJ1-2; D gene uncertain. The sequence was obtained from a woman aged 25-40 years who had recovered from COVID-19. The sequenced sample was peripheral blood. The CDR3 nucleotides read TGTGCCAGCAGTTTGGCGGTTAACTATGGCTACACCTTC. It codes for CASSLAVNYGYTF.